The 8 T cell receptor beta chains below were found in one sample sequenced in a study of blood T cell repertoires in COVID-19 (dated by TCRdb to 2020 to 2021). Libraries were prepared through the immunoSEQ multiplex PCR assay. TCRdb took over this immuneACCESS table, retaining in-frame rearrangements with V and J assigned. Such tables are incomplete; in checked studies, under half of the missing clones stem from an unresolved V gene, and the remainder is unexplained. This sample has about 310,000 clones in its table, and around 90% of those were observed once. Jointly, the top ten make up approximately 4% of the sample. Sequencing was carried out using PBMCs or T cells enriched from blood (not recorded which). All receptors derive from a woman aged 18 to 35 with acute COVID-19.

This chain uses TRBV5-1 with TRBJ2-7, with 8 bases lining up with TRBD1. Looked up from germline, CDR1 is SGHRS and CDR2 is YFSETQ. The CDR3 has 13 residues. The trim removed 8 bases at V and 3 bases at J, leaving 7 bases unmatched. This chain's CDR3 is CARGQGLVYEQYF. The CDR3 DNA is TGCGCCAGAGGACAGGGTCTTGTCTACGAGCAGTACTTC.

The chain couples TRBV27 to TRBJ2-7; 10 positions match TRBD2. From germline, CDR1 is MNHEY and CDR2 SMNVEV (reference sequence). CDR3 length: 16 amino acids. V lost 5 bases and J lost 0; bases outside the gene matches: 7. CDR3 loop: CASSATGTSDSYEQYF. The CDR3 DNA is TGTGCCAGCAGTGCCACGGGGACTAGCGACTCCTACGAGCAGTACTTC.

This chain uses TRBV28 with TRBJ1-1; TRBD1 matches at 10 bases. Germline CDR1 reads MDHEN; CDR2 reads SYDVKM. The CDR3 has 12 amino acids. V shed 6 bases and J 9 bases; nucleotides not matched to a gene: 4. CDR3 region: CASSLGQGKAFF. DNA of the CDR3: TGTGCCAGCAGCTTGGGACAGGGGAAAGCTTTCTTT.

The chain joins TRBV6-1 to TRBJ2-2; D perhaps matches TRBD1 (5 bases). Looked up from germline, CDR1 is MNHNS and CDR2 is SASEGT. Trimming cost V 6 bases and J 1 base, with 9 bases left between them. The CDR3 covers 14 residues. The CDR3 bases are TGTGCCAGCAGGCTCGGACAGAACACCGGGGAGCTGTTTTTT. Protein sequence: CASRLGQNTGELFF.

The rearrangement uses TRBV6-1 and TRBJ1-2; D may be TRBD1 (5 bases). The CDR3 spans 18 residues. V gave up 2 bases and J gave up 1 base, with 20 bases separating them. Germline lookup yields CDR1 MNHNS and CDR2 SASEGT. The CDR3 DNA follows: TGTGCCAGCAGTGAATATGGGGGAGGGAGGTCAAGTAACTATGGCTACACCTTC. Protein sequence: CASSEYGGGRSSNYGYTF.

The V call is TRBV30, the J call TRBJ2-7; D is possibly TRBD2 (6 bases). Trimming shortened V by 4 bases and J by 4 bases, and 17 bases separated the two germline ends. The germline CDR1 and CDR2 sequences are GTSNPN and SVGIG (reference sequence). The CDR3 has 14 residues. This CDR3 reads CAWTSGTDTYEQYF. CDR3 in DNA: TGTGCCTGGACGTCCGGGACTGATACTTACGAGCAGTACTTC.

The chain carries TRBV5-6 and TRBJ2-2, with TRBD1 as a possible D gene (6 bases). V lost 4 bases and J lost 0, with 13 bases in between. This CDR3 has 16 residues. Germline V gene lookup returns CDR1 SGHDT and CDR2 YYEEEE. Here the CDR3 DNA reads TGTGCCAGCAGCCCGACAGGATTTGCGAACACCGGGGAGCTGTTTTTT. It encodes CASSPTGFANTGELFF. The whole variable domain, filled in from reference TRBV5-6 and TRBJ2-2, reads DAGVTQSPTHLIKTRGQQVTLRCSPKSGHDTVSWYQQALGQGPQFIFQYYEEEERQRGNFPDRFSGHQFPNYSSELNVNALLLGDSALYLCASSPTGFANTGELFFGEGSRLTVL.

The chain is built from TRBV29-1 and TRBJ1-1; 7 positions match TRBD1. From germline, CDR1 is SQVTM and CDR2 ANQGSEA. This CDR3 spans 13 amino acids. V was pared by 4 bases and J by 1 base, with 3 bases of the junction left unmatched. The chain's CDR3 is CSVAQGGNTEAFF. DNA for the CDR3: TGCAGCGTTGCTCAGGGGGGGAACACTGAAGCTTTCTTT.